This TCR beta chain came from a study of T cell responses to AZD1222 COVID-19 vaccine. Findings of the study overall: Per reports, nearly half of all spike-specific TCRs target regions that are unmutated in variants. Among the donors, most were white British and more were female, and clonal diversity was possibly underestimated. Seropositive AZD1222 recipients at baseline numbered only five or six. The study found Spike-specific TCR breadth and depth rose after two AZD1222 doses.

V gave up 2 bases and J gave up 5 bases, with 6 bases separating them. Germline V gene sequence: CDR1 SEHNR, CDR2 FQNEAQ (reference sequence). The CDR3 is 12 residues long. About this clone: What it recognizes is unknown.

Clones were sequenced by immunoSEQ multiplex PCR, and TCRdb holds only the in-frame ones, with some missing. Of some 150,000 clones listed, just over 90% are singletons. This clonotype originated in an adult in good health. The source was peripheral blood, collected on day 0 of AZD1222 vaccination. The chain links TRBV7-9 to TRBJ1-1; D ambiguous. DNA of the CDR3: TGTGCCAGCAGCTTATCTTTGACTGAAGCTTTCTTT. Its protein product is CASSLSLTEAFF.